This T cell receptor (beta chain) stems from a study of CD8 T cells in ankylosing spondylitis. In TCRdb, the 5' RACE reads were re-called with MiXCR into one record per CDR3 protein. The profile shows about 7,000 distinct CDR3 sequences, about 3% of them singletons. Germline V gene sequence: CDR1 SGDLS, CDR2 YYNGEE. The junction had 7 bases not matched to a gene; V was cut back by 3 bases and J by 9 bases. CDR3 length equals 14 residues. Study observations and caveats: Significant enrichment of disease-linked clones was reported in matched ankylosing spondylitis synovial fluid. Ankylosing spondylitis blood appeared to be characterized by a TCR beta motif of under ten highly homologous variants.

This clonotype was counted at least ten times. What it binds is unknown. The gene calls are TRBV9 and TRBJ2-1; 9 bases are shared with TRBD1. This TCR came from a female donor with ankylosing spondylitis or in good health (not recorded which). The sequenced sample was blood, either unsorted or a sorted T cell fraction (not recorded which). The CDR3 here is CASSGEGTGSEQFF. In nucleotides, the CDR3 is TGTGCCAGCAGCGGTGAGGGGACAGGGAGTGAGCAGTTCTTC.